This T cell receptor beta chain was documented in a study of shared clonotypes between healthy human individuals. Only in-frame clones appear in the TCRdb table, and some are missing; sequencing was by immunoSEQ multiplex PCR. This table holds hundreds of thousands of clones, 96% found once. Germline CDR1 is SGHVS and CDR2 is FQNEAQ. The CDR3 extends over 17 amino acids. Broader study findings: Naive subsets tended to show greater estimated richness than memory subsets. The four-donor shared clonotypes exceeded non-shared clonotypes in generation probability, with non-shared ones scoring lower.

Donors were healthy HIV-negative adults without recent acute infections or vaccinations. This clone has a single count. Its antigen is unidentified. An end of the junction differs from the germline gene, which may be a read error. The chain is built from TRBV7-8 and TRBJ1-2; tentative D call: TRBD1 (5 bases). Sequenced input: naive CD4+ T cells sorted from blood. Subset of the sample: CD45RA+ positively selected. This TCR came from a woman aged 25 to 39 in good health. CDR3 loop: CASSLGLDSYLNYGYTF. Written as DNA, the CDR3 is TGTGCCAGCAGTTTAGGGCTCGACAGTTATCTAAATTATGGCTACACCTTC.